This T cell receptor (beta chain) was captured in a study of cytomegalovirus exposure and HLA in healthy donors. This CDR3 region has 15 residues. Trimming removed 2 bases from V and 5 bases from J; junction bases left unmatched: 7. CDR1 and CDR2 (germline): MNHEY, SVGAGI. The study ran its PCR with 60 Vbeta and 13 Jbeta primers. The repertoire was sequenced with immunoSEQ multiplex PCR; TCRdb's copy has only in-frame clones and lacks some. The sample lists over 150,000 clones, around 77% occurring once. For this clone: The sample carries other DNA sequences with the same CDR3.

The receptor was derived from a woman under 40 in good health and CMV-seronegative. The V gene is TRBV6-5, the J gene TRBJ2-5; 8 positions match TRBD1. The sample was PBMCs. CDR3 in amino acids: CASSYPPGGWETQYF. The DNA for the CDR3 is TGTGCCAGCAGTTACCCTCCAGGGGGCTGGGAGACCCAGTACTTC.